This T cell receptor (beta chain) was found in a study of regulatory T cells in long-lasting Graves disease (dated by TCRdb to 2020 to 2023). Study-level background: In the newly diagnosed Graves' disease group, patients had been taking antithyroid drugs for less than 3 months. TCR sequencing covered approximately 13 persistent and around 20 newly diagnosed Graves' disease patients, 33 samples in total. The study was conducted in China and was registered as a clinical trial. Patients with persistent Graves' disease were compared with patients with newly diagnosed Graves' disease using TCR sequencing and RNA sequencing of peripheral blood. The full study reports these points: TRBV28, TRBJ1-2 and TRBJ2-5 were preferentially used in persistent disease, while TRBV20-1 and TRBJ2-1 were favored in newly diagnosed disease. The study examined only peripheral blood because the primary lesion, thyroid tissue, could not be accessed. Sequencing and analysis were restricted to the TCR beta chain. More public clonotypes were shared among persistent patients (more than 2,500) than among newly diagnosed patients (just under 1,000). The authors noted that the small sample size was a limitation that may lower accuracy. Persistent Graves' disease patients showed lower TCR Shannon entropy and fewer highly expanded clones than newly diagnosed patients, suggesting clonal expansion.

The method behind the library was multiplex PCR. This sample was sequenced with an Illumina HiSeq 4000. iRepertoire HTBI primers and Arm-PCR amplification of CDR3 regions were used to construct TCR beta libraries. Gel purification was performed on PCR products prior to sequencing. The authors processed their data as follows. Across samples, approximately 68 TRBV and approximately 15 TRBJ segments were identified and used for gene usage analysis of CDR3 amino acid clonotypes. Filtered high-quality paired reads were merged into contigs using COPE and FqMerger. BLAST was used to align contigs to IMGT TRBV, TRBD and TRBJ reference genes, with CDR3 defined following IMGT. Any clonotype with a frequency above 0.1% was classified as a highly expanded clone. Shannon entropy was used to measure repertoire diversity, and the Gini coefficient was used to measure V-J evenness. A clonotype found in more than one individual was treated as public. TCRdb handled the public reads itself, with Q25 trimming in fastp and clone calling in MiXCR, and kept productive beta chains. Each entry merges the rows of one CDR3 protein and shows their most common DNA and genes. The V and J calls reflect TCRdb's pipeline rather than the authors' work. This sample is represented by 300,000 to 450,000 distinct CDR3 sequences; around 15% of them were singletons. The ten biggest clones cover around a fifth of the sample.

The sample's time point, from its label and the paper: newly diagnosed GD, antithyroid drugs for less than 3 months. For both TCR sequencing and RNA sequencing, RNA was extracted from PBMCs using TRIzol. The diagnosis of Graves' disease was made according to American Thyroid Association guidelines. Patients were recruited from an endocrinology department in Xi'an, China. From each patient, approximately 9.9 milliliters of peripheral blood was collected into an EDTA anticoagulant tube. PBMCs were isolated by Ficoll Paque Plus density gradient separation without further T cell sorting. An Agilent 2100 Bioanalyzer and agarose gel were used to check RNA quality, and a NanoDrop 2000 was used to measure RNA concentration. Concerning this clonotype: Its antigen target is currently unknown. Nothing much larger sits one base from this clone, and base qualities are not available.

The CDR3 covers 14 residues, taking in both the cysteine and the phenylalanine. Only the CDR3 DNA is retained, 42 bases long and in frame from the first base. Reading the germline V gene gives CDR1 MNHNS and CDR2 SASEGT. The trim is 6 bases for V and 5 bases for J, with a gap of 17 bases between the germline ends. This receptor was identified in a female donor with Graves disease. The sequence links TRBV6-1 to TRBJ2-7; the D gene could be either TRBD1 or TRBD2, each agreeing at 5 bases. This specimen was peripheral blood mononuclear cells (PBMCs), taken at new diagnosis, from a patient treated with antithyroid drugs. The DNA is TGTGCCAGCAGCCACCTCCGGGACGCAGACGAGCAGTACTTC. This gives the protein CASSHLRDADEQYF.